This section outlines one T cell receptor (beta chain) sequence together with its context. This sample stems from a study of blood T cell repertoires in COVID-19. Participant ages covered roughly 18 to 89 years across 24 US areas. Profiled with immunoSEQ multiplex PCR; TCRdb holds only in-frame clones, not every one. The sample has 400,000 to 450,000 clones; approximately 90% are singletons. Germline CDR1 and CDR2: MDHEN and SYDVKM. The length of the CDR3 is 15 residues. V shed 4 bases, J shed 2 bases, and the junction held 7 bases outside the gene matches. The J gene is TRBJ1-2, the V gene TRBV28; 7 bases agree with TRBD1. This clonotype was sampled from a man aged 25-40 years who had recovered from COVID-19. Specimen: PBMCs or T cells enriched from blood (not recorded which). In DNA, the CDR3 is TGTGCCAGCAGTTCACCGGGACAGTTAAACTATGGCTACACCTTC. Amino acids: CASSSPGQLNYGYTF.